Below are 17 T cell receptor beta chains sequenced from a single sample in a study of blood T cells in healthy people across ages. With a J-beta primer mix and a sample-barcoded 5' primer, a second PCR ran about 6 to 11 cycles. TCRdb independently ran MiXCR on the 5' RACE reads; one entry per CDR3 protein. The table records fewer than 2 million distinct CDR3 sequences, around 40% of them present only once. Sequenced material: blood. The receptors originated from a human donor in good health.

This chain uses TRBV12-3 or TRBV12-4 with TRBJ2-1, with 10 positions matching TRBD1. CDR3 length equals 14 residues. The V and J ends lost 8 bases and 5 bases, in that order; junction bases with no gene match: 6. The CDR3 DNA follows: TGTGCCAGCGAGACAGGGGGCTTGGACAATGAGCAGTTCTTC. Protein product: CASETGGLDNEQFF.

This clonotype occurred a few times. The chain carries TRBV5-1 and TRBJ1-1; the D is unclear. CDR3 length equals 15 residues. Germline V gene sequence: CDR1 SGHRS, CDR2 YFSETQ. Trimming shortened V by 1 base and J by 0 bases, and 10 bases separated the two germline ends. The CDR3 spells CASSLSGSLNTEAFF. The CDR3, as DNA: TGCGCCAGCAGCTTGTCTGGAAGCCTGAACACTGAAGCTTTCTTT.

This clonotype was picked up a small number of times. The chain couples TRBV7-9 to TRBJ1-5, with D unclear. The germline CDR1 and CDR2 sequences are SEHNR and FQNEAQ (reference sequence). This CDR3 is built from 12 residues. V was trimmed by 4 bases and J by 5 bases, leaving 6 bases between them. CDR3 sequence: CASSSEYQPQHF. CDR3 coding DNA: TGTGCCAGCAGCTCAGAATATCAGCCCCAGCATTTT.

This clonotype was counted only a few times. The V gene is TRBV20-1, the J gene TRBJ2-5; D perhaps matches TRBD2 (6 bases). CDR1 is DFQATT and CDR2 is SNEGSKA in the germline V gene (reference sequence). Trimming removed 4 bases at V and 3 bases at J, with 15 bases between. This CDR3 comprises 14 residues. CDR3 residues: CSATSGTFEETQYF. In nucleotides, the CDR3 is TGCAGTGCTACCTCCGGGACTTTCGAAGAGACCCAGTACTTC.

A remark on this clonotype: A junction end diverges from the germline sequence, so it may reflect a read error. V and J are TRBV7-9 and TRBJ2-7, with 10 bases aligning to TRBD1. Judging by the DNA end, TRBJ2-4 fits better; the J call may be wrong. Germline V gene lookup returns CDR1 SEHNR and CDR2 FQNEAQ (reference sequence). The CDR3 runs to 15 residues. The CDR3 sequence: CAGSSDRGSGNIQYF. The CDR3 nucleotides are TGTGCCGGCAGCTCGGACAGGGGGAGTGGAAACATTCAGTACTTC.

This clonotype has just a few counts. The gene calls are TRBV4-2 and TRBJ2-1; no definite D call. CDR1 and CDR2 from the germline V gene are LGHNA and YNFKEQ. The CDR3 loop spans 12 amino acids. Trimming cost V 0 bases and J 5 bases, with 2 bases left between them. This CDR3 reads CASSQDNNEQFF. For the CDR3, the DNA is TGTGCCAGCAGCCAAGATAACAATGAGCAGTTCTTC.

This chain joins TRBV4-3 and TRBJ2-1; TRBD1 is a possible D gene (5 bases). Trimming cost V 0 bases and J 9 bases, with 12 bases left between them. Germline V gene lookup returns CDR1 LGHNA and CDR2 YSLEER. CDR3 size: 14 residues. This CDR3 is CASSQDIRVGEQFF. The CDR3 DNA sequence: TGCGCCAGCAGCCAAGATATCAGGGTAGGTGAGCAGTTCTTC.

The table lists this clonotype with a count of one. The junction differs from germline at one of its ends, possibly a read error. The genes are TRBV5-6 and TRBJ1-2, with D perhaps TRBD1 (5 bases). There are 14 residues in the CDR3. Germline lookup yields CDR1 SGHDT and CDR2 YYEEEE. In nucleotides, the CDR3 is TGTGCCAGCAGACCGAGAGGGGATAGATATGGCTATACCTTC. It is translated as CASRPRGDRYGYTF.

This clonotype was detected many times. The genes are TRBV9 and TRBJ1-2; tentatively, D is TRBD1 (6 bases). The CDR3 is made up of 12 amino acids. Germline V gene lookup returns CDR1 SGDLS and CDR2 YYNGEE. The V end was cut by 0 bases, the J end by 8 bases, with 8 bases between. The CDR3 loop is CASSVVDRGYTF. The DNA for the CDR3 is TGTGCCAGCAGCGTAGTCGACAGGGGCTACACCTTC.

This clonotype was counted only a few times. J is TRBJ1-2 and V is TRBV20-1; 7 bases are shared with TRBD1. Germline CDR1 DFQATT, CDR2 SNEGSKA (reference sequence). J lost 7 bases, V lost 4 bases, and 15 bases had no gene match. This CDR3 region has 15 residues. The chain's CDR3 is CSAIIETGREGGYTF. As DNA, the CDR3 is TGCAGTGCTATAATAGAGACAGGGAGGGAGGGTGGCTACACCTTC.

This clonotype was seen a handful of times. This chain links TRBV2 with TRBJ2-4; D tentatively fits TRBD1 or TRBD2 (5 bases each). Germline CDR1 is SNHLY and CDR2 is FYNNEI. The V end lost 5 bases, the J end lost 11 bases, and 16 bases lay between the germline ends. There are 13 residues in the CDR3. CDR3 nucleotides: TGTGCCAGCAGTCCATGGGACCTTGAAGTTCAGTACTTC. It is translated as CASSPWDLEVQYF.

The chain uses TRBV12-3 or TRBV12-4 and TRBJ1-4, with unresolved D. The CDR3 is 12 residues long. The V gene lost 2 bases and the J gene lost 8 bases, with 6 bases spanning the gap. The CDR3 region is CASSLFHEKLFF. CDR3 in DNA: TGTGCCAGCAGTTTATTCCACGAAAAACTGTTTTTT.

On this clonotype: One end of the junction fails to match germline, which may point to a read error. The chain links TRBV19 to TRBJ1-1; D unclear. Per the germline V gene, CDR1 is LNHDA and CDR2 is SQIVND (reference sequence). The CDR3 sequence is 13 residues long. DNA for the CDR3: TGTGCCAGGAGTACCCCCCCGAACACTGAAGCTTTCTTT. Translating it yields CARSTPPNTEAFF.

The CDR3: CAISDPKGDLNTEAFF. The CDR3 nucleotides are TGTGCCATCAGTGACCCCAAGGGGGACCTGAACACTGAAGCTTTCTTT. The chain has TRBV10-3 and TRBJ1-1, with a possible D match to TRBD1 (6 bases). Trimming took 3 bases from V and 0 from J, leaving 14 bases between them. The CDR3 is made up of 16 amino acids. Germline CDR1 ENHRY, CDR2 SYGVKD.

This clonotype was picked up a small number of times. The chain has TRBV20-1 and TRBJ1-2; possible D gene TRBD1, 5 bases. The CDR3 covers 12 residues. V lost 7 bases and J lost 4, with 13 bases in between. CDR1 and CDR2 (germline): DFQATT, SNEGSKA (reference sequence). CDR3 DNA sequence: TGCAGTGTCACAAGGGGAGGCTATGGCTACACCTTC. Its protein product is CSVTRGGYGYTF.

This clonotype was seen a few times. V and J are TRBV25-1 and TRBJ1-6; the match to TRBD1 covers 7 bases. Germline lookup yields CDR1 MGHDK and CDR2 SYGVNS. The CDR3 extends over 16 amino acids. The junction had 15 bases not matched to a gene; V was cut back by 6 bases and J by 10 bases. The CDR3 coding sequence is TGTGCCAGCAGCCCAGGGGGTCTCGGGTCAGGATCACCCCTCCACTTT. It codes for CASSPGGLGSGSPLHF.

This sequence joins TRBV7-9 and TRBJ1-1; 8 nucleotides align to TRBD1. Looked up from germline, CDR1 is SEHNR and CDR2 is FQNEAQ (reference sequence). Germline trimming cut 5 bases from V and 11 bases from J; bases unmatched to any gene: 19. CDR3 size: 16 residues. CDR3 nucleotide sequence: TGTGCCAGCAGCCCCACTCCCGGGACAGGTGGCGGGGAGGCTTTCTTT. Translated: CASSPTPGTGGGEAFF.